The rows below give T cell receptor beta chains drawn from one sample of a study of cytomegalovirus exposure and HLA in healthy donors. Repertoires were generated with immunoSEQ multiplex PCR, while TCRdb's copy carries only in-frame clones and drops some. The data show 120,000 or so clones, with 83% seen just once and approximately 3.8% held by the top ten. Specimen: PBMCs. These receptors all come from a middle-aged woman in good health and CMV-seropositive. The CDR3 runs from the conserved cysteine through the conserved F or W. D genes are given only for firm matches. Size is stated for part of the rows, as once, few or many counts, or as a class when the clone is expanded.

NA	TRBV6-5	TRBJ2-7	NA	CASQTRAEYEQYF	TGTGCCAGCCAAACCAGGGCTGAGTACGAGCAGTACTTC
TRBD1	TRBV28	TRBJ2-7	NA	CASSLGQPSYEQYF	TGTGCCAGCAGTTTGGGACAGCCCTCCTACGAGCAGTACTTC
NA	TRBV19	TRBJ1-1	NA	CASSTDRSNTEAFF	TGTGCCAGTAGTACGGACAGAAGTAACACTGAAGCTTTCTTT
NA	TRBV28	TRBJ2-1	NA	CASSRRTLLYNEQFF	TGTGCCAGCAGTAGACGGACTCTCTTATACAATGAGCAGTTCTTC
TRBD2	TRBV30	TRBJ2-2	NA	CACYPPGLAVTGELFF	TGTGCCTGTTATCCACCGGGACTAGCGGTTACCGGGGAGCTGTTTTTT
NA	TRBV2	TRBJ2-2	NA	CASSDPHSYHPSPLGADNTGELFF	TGTGCCAGCAGTGATCCTCATTCCTACCATCCTTCTCCTTTGGGAGCTGATAACACCGGGGAGCTGTTTTTT
TRBD1	TRBV6-1	TRBJ1-4	NA	CASSGDRGREKLFF	TGTGCCAGCAGTGGGGACAGGGGGAGGGAAAAACTGTTTTTT
TRBD1	TRBV7-6	TRBJ2-7	NA	CASSPPGTGSYEQYF	TGTGCCAGCAGCCCCCCCGGGACAGGGTCCTACGAGCAGTACTTC
NA	TRBV6-5	TRBJ1-1	NA	CASSLGQNTEAFF	TGTGCCAGCAGTTTGGGACAGAACACTGAAGCTTTCTTT
NA	TRBV7-8	TRBJ1-5	NA	CASSSKPGGNQPQHF	TGTGCCAGCAGCTCAAAACCCGGCGGTAATCAGCCCCAGCATTTT
NA	TRBV6-5	TRBJ2-7	NA	CASSYSGGVEREQYF	TGTGCCAGCAGTTACTCAGGAGGCGTTGAACGCGAGCAGTACTTC
NA	TRBV10-3	TRBJ1-3	NA	CAISESLQGGNTIYF	TGTGCCATCAGTGAGTCTCTACAGGGTGGAAACACCATATATTTT
NA	TRBV10-1	TRBJ2-5	few	CASSEGRTGSGETQYF	TGCGCCAGCAGTGAAGGCCGCACAGGGAGTGGAGAGACCCAGTACTTC
TRBD2	TRBV7-3	TRBJ2-7	NA	CASSRTSGSYEQYF	TGTGCCAGCAGCCGGACTAGCGGGAGTTACGAGCAGTACTTC
TRBD2	TRBV5-6	TRBJ2-3	few	CASKFLAGGPNTQYF	TGTGCCAGCAAGTTTTTGGCGGGAGGGCCAAATACGCAGTATTTT
NA	TRBV7-2	TRBJ2-1	once	CASSFTTTSSYNEQFF	TGTGCCAGCAGCTTTACCACTACGAGCTCCTACAATGAGCAGTTCTTC
NA	TRBV5-1	TRBJ2-1	NA	CASSLVLSGGAYNEQFF	TGCGCCAGCAGCTTGGTCCTAAGCGGCGGAGCCTACAATGAGCAGTTCTTC
TRBD1	TRBV19	TRBJ2-5	NA	CASSLLGQDKETQYF	TGTGCCAGTAGTCTTCTGGGACAGGATAAAGAGACCCAGTACTTC
NA	TRBV29-1	TRBJ2-5	NA	CSVSPEGETQYF	TGCAGCGTTTCCCCCGAGGGCGAGACCCAGTACTTC
NA	TRBV27	TRBJ1-5	NA	CASSLAGMRQPQHF	TGTGCCAGCAGTTTGGCAGGGATGAGGCAGCCCCAGCATTTT
TRBD2	TRBV5-1	TRBJ2-5	NA	CASSSTSAQETQYF	TGCGCCAGCAGCTCCACTAGCGCCCAAGAGACCCAGTACTTC
NA	TRBV28	TRBJ2-2	NA	CASSLQQASGELFF	TGTGCCAGCAGTTTACAACAGGCCAGCGGGGAGCTGTTTTTT
NA	TRBV20-1	TRBJ1-4	NA	CSAIRGEKLFF	TGCAGTGCTATTAGGGGTGAAAAACTGTTTTTT
TRBD2	TRBV18	TRBJ2-7	once	CASSPLLAGGEQYF	TGTGCCAGCTCACCACTTCTAGCGGGAGGCGAGCAGTACTTC
NA	TRBV19	TRBJ1-3	NA	CASSRRSGNTIYF	TGTGCCAGTAGTCGGAGAAGTGGAAACACCATATATTTT
NA	TRBV28	TRBJ2-3	NA	CASSSLGGGGTDTQYF	TGTGCCAGCAGTTCCCTAGGGGGAGGGGGCACAGATACGCAGTATTTT
TRBD1	TRBV6-6	TRBJ2-7	NA	CASSLRQGRTYEQYF	TGTGCCAGCAGCCTGCGACAGGGGAGAACCTACGAGCAGTACTTC
NA	TRBV14	TRBJ2-7	NA	CASSLKGSRIYEQYF	TGTGCCAGCAGCCTAAAGGGGTCACGAATTTACGAGCAGTACTTC
TRBD2	TRBV13	TRBJ2-1	NA	CASSFSGSRSEQFF	TGTGCTAGCAGCTTTAGCGGGAGTCGTAGTGAGCAGTTCTTC
NA	TRBV11-2	TRBJ2-7	NA	CASSTTDMRYEQYF	TGTGCCAGCAGCACCACGGACATGAGGTACGAGCAGTACTTC
NA	TRBV6-5	TRBJ1-2	NA	CASLGVNGYTF	TGTGCCAGTTTAGGGGTGAACGGCTACACCTTC
TRBD2	TRBV4-1	TRBJ2-1	NA	CASSHPTSLAGDEQFF	TGCGCCAGCAGCCACCCCACCTCACTAGCGGGAGATGAGCAGTTCTTC
TRBD2	TRBV15	TRBJ2-3	few	CATSKPSGTSTDTQYF	TGTGCCACCAGCAAACCTAGCGGGACTAGCACAGATACGCAGTATTTT
NA	TRBV2	TRBJ2-7	few	CASSDRDGVYYEQYF	TGTGCCAGCAGTGATCGCGACGGAGTGTACTACGAGCAGTACTTC
TRBD2	TRBV4-3	TRBJ2-5	NA	CASSQDWAGGQETQYF	TGCGCCAGCAGCCAAGATTGGGCGGGGGGACAAGAGACCCAGTACTTC
TRBD2	TRBV28	TRBJ2-7	NA	CASRESLAGGRYEQYF	TGTGCCAGCAGAGAGTCGCTAGCGGGAGGCCGTTACGAGCAGTACTTC
TRBD2	TRBV30	TRBJ2-7	NA	CAWSPLAGDSYEQYF	TGTGCCTGGAGTCCACTAGCGGGAGATTCCTACGAGCAGTACTTC